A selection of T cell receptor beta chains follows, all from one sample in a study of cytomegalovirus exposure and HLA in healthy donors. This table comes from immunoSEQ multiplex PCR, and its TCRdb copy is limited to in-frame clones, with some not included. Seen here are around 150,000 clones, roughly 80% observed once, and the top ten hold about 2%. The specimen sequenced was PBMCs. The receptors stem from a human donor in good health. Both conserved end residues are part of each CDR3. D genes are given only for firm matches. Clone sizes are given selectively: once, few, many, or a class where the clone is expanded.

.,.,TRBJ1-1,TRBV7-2,TGTGCCAGCAGCTTAGGGGCCTCTGAAGCTTTCTTT,CASSLGASEAFF
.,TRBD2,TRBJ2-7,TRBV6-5,TGTGCCAGCAGTTACAAGCCTAGCGGGGGGAAGTACGAGCAGTACTTC,CASSYKPSGGKYEQYF
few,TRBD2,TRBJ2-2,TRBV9,TGTGCCAGCAGCGTCCCATCGGGAGGGAACACCGGGGAGCTGTTTTTT,CASSVPSGGNTGELFF
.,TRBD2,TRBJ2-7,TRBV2,TGTGCCAGCAGTGGGGGTGGCGGGGGGACTAAAAGCTCCTACGAGCAGTACTTC,CASSGGGGGTKSSYEQYF
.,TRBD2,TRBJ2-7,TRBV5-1,TGCGCCAGCAGCTTGGGGGCTAGCGGGGGGGCCACCGACGAGCAGTACTTC,CASSLGASGGATDEQYF
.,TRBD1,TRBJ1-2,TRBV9,TGTGCCAGCAGCGGAGGAATCCGGGACAGGGGGGTCTATGGCTACACCTTC,CASSGGIRDRGVYGYTF
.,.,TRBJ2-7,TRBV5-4,TGTGCCAGCAGCCGTCCCGGGACACGAGAAACTGGGTACGAGCAGTACTTC,CASSRPGTRETGYEQYF
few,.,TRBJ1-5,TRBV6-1,TGTGCCAGCAGGCCGAGTAGCAATCAGCCCCAGCATTTT,CASRPSSNQPQHF
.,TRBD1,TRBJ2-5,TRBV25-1,TGTGCCAGCATGGACATGTCAGGGGGTGAGACCCAGTACTTC,CASMDMSGGETQYF
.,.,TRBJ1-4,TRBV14,TGTGCCAGCAGCCAGAAGTTCGTGGGCCCTAATGAAAAACTGTTTTTT,CASSQKFVGPNEKLFF
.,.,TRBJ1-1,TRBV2,TGTGCCAGCAGTGAAAGAGACACTGAAGCTTTCTTT,CASSERDTEAFF
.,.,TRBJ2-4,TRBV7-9,TGTGCCAGCAGCTTAGGATCAGGGAACATTCAGTACTTC,CASSLGSGNIQYF
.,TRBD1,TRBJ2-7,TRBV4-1,TGCGCCAGCAGCCCCAGTCTGAAACAGGGGCGCCCCTACGAGCAGTACTTC,CASSPSLKQGRPYEQYF
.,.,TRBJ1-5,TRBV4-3,TGCGCCAGCAGCCAAGATATCAGGGGCGGGCAGCCCCAGCATTTT,CASSQDIRGGQPQHF
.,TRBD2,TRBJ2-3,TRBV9,TGTGCCAGCAGCCCGACTAGCTTCACAGATACGCAGTATTTT,CASSPTSFTDTQYF
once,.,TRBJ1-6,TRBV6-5,TGTGCCAGCAGTTACGGGGCAGGGACACCCCTCCACTTT,CASSYGAGTPLHF
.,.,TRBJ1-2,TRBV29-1,TGCAGCGTTGAAGTAGGCCTCAGACATGGCTACCCCTTC,CSVEVGLRHGYPF
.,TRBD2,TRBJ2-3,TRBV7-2,TGTGCCAGCAGCCCGCGGGGGGGGGACACAGATACGCAGTATTTT,CASSPRGGDTDTQYF
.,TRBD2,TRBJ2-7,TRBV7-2,TGTGCCAGCAGCTTCTTGAGCGGGGGGGTCTACGAGCAGTACTTC,CASSFLSGGVYEQYF
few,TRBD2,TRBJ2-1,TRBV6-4,TGTGCCAGCGGAACCGGGACTAGCGGGGGCGATGAGCAGTTCTTC,CASGTGTSGGDEQFF
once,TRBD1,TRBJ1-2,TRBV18,TGTGCCAGCTCACCGGTCGGGACAGGGGAAAAGGGCTACACCTTC,CASSPVGTGEKGYTF
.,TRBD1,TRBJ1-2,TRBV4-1,TGCGCCAGCAGCCAAGAGTTTAGAGTAAGGACAGGGGGTGGCTACACCTTC,CASSQEFRVRTGGGYTF
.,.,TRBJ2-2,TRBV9,TGTGCCAGCAGCGGACGGGGGGCAAGCACCGGGGAGCTGTTTTTT,CASSGRGASTGELFF
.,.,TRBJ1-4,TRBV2,TGTGCCAGCAGTGAAATCAGGGGAACTAATGAAAAACTGTTTTTT,CASSEIRGTNEKLFF
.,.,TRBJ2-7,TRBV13,TGTGCCAGCAGCCCCAAACAGGGCTACGAGCAGTACTTC,CASSPKQGYEQYF
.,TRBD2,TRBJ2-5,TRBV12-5,TGTGCTAGTGGTTTGGTCATAAGCGGGGGGGTTGGAGAGACCCAGTACTTC,CASGLVISGGVGETQYF
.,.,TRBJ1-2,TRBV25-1,TGTGCCACCTTCGGGGGGCCCTATGGCTACACCTTC,CATFGGPYGYTF
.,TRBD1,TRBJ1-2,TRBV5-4,TGTGCCAGCAGCCCCCTCGGGACAGAAAGTAGCTACACCTTC,CASSPLGTESSYTF